The rows below give T cell receptor beta chains drawn from one sample of a study of T-cell reconstitution after alpha-beta-depleted transplantation in children. TCRdb re-called the PCR reads through MiXCR, storing one row per CDR3 protein. The sample lists about 640,000 distinct CDR3 sequences; about 15% were seen once. Sequenced material: PBMCs from the stem cell graft donor, taken from the stem cell graft. Receptor source: a human donor who donated a stem cell graft to a child with acute myeloid leukemia. The CDR3 runs from the conserved cysteine through the conserved F or W. A D gene is named only where the DNA matches it firmly. Clone size is not always given. Where it is, it says once, few, many or a class for expanded clones.

CDR3 length	clone size	V gene	D gene	J gene	CDR3 DNA	CDR3 protein
14	many	TRBV20-1	TRBD2	TRBJ2-1	TGCAGTGCAGTAAGCGGGGGAACCTACAATGAGCAGTTCTTC	CSAVSGGTYNEQFF
13	NA	TRBV7-9	NA	TRBJ1-1	TGTGCCAGCACCCAAGAAGTGAACACTGAAGCTTTCTTT	CASTQEVNTEAFF
14	many	TRBV9	TRBD2	TRBJ2-1	TGTGCCAGCGGGGCGGGGGGCACCTACAATGAGCAGTTCTTC	CASGAGGTYNEQFF
13	many	TRBV20-1	NA	TRBJ1-5	TGCAGTGCTCCCTCGGGACCTTATCAGCCCCAGCATTTT	CSAPSGPYQPQHF
14	many	TRBV29-1	TRBD1	TRBJ2-7	TGCAGCGTTGAAGGTGGGCAGGGGGCCTACGAGCAGTACTTC	CSVEGGQGAYEQYF
15	few	TRBV7-9	TRBD1	TRBJ1-5	TGTGCCAGCAGCTTAGGGACAGGGAACAATCAGCCCCAGCATTTT	CASSLGTGNNQPQHF
14	many	TRBV20-1	NA	TRBJ2-5	TGCAGTGCTAGAGGCCTCCGGGGCGAAGAGACCCAGTACTTC	CSARGLRGEETQYF
14	NA	TRBV7-8	NA	TRBJ2-7	TGTGCCAGCACCCCCAGGTTGGAGCCCTACGAGCAGTACTTC	CASTPRLEPYEQYF
15	NA	TRBV12-3/TRBV12-4	TRBD2	TRBJ2-5	TGTGCCAGCAGTTTGAGTAGCGGGGGTGGGGAGACCCAGTACTTC	CASSLSSGGGETQYF
13	many	TRBV7-2	NA	TRBJ1-6	TGTGCCAGCAGCTTAGCCTCCCGGGACGAACACCACTTT	CASSLASRDEHHF
15	NA	TRBV7-2	NA	TRBJ2-7	TGTGCCAGCAGCTTCGCTTGGGGGGCACGTAACGAGCAGTACTTC	CASSFAWGARNEQYF
14	many	TRBV7-2	NA	TRBJ1-6	TGTGCCAGCAGCACCAGGGAGGGAAATTCACCCCTCCACTTT	CASSTREGNSPLHF
18	few	TRBV11-2	NA	TRBJ2-2	TGTGCCAGCAGCTTACGGCAGGGCGCCCTTGGGAACACCGGGGAGCTGTTTTTT	CASSLRQGALGNTGELFF
13	many	TRBV20-1	NA	TRBJ1-2	TGCAGTGCTAGTAATCCGTGGGGGACGAGCTACACCTTC	CSASNPWGTSYTF
14	NA	TRBV5-1	NA	TRBJ1-2	TGCGCCAGCAGCGAGCCGGACAGTACCTATGGCTACACCTTC	CASSEPDSTYGYTF
19	NA	TRBV11-2	NA	TRBJ2-6	TGTGCCAGCAGCCTGCTGAAGGGCCCAAAAGGGTCTGGGGCCAACGTCCTGACTTTC	CASSLLKGPKGSGANVLTF